Below, 4 T cell receptor beta chains from the same sample are listed, as sequenced in a study of blood T cell repertoires in COVID-19. Some clones are missing from TCRdb's copy, which holds only in-frame ones; the method was immunoSEQ multiplex PCR. The sample holds some 330,000 clones, around 83% seen once. The material sequenced was PBMCs or T cells enriched from blood (not recorded which). The origin of the receptors is a woman in her fifties or sixties who had recovered from COVID-19.

The rearrangement links TRBV6-2 or TRBV6-3 to TRBJ1-5, with D possibly matching TRBD1 (5 bases). The CDR3 contains 15 residues. The germline gives CDR1 MNHEY, CDR2 SVGEGT. V gave up 0 bases and J gave up 2 bases, with 8 bases separating them. The CDR3 DNA follows: TGTGCCAGCAGTTACTCGGGAGGGGGCAATCAGCCCCAGCATTTT. This gives the protein CASSYSGGGNQPQHF.

The chain employs TRBV19 and TRBJ1-1; D is ambiguous. V was clipped by 1 base and J by 1 base, with 7 bases between them. The CDR3 contains 14 residues. The germline CDR1 and CDR2 sequences are LNHDA and SQIVND (reference sequence). The CDR3 sequence: CASSIVAQNTEAFF. As DNA, the CDR3 is TGTGCCAGTAGTATAGTTGCGCAGAACACTGAAGCTTTCTTT.

CDR3 sequence: CASSYQTAYEQYF. CDR3 in DNA: TGTGCCAGCAGTTACCAAACAGCCTACGAGCAGTACTTC. This chain joins TRBV6-2 or TRBV6-3 and TRBJ2-7; no clear D. V lost 2 bases and J 2 bases, leaving 7 bases between the germline ends. This CDR3 region has 13 residues. Germline values: CDR1 MNHEY, CDR2 SVGEGT.

This clone was observed a few times. J is TRBJ1-2 and V is TRBV3-1 (or the pseudogene TRBV3-2), with D tentatively TRBD1 (5 bases). CDR1 is LGHDT and CDR2 is YNNKEL in the germline V gene (reference sequence). Trimming stripped 10 bases from V and 3 bases from J, with 9 bases between. The CDR3 spans 11 residues. The CDR3 sequence: CATAGDYGYTF. CDR3 nucleotides: TGTGCCACAGCGGGGGACTATGGCTACACCTTC.